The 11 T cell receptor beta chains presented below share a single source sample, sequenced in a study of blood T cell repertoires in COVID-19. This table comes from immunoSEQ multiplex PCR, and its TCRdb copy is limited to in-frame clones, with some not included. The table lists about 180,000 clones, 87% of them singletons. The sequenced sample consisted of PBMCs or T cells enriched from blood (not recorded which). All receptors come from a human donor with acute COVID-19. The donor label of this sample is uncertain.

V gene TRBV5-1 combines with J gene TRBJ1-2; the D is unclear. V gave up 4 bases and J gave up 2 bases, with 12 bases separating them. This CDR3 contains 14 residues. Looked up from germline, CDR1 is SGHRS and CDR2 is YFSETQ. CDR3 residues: CASSPSNFNYGYTF. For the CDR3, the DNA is TGCGCCAGCAGCCCCTCTAACTTCAACTATGGCTACACCTTC.

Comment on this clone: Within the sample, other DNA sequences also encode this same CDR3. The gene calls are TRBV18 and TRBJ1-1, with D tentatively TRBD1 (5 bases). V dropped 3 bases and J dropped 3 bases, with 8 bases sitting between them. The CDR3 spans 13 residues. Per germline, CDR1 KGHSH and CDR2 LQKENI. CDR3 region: CASSPQGDTEAFF. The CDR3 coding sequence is TGTGCCAGCTCACCTCAGGGTGACACTGAAGCTTTCTTT.

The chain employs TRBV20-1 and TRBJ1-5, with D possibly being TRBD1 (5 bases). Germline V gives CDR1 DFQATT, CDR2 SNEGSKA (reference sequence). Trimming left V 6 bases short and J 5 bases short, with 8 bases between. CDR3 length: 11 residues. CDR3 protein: CSAAGDQPQHF. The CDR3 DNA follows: TGCAGTGCCGCGGGGGATCAGCCCCAGCATTTT.

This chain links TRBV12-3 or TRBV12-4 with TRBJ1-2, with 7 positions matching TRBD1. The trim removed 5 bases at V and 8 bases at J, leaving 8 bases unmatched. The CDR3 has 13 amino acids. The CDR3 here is CASSRSTGRGYTF. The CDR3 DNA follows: TGTGCCAGCAGTCGCTCGACAGGGAGGGGCTACACCTTC.

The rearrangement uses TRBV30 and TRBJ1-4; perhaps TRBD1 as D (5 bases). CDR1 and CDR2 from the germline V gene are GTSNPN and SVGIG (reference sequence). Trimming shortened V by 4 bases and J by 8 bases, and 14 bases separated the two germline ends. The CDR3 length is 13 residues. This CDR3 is CAWKGQGDEKLFF. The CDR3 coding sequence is TGTGCCTGGAAAGGGCAGGGCGACGAAAAACTGTTTTTT. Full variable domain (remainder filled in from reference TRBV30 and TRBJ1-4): SQTIHQWPATLVQPVGSPLSLECTVEGTSNPNLYWYRQAAGRGLQLLFYSVGIGQISSEVPQNLSASRPQDRQFILSSKKLLLSDSGFYLCAWKGQGDEKLFFGSGTQLSVL.

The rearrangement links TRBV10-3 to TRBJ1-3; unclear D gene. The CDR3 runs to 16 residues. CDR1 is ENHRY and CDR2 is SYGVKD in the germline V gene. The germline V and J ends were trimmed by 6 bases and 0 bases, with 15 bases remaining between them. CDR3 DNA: TGTGCCATCAGGGTCGACACCCTGAGCTCTGGAAACACCATATATTTT. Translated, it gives CAIRVDTLSSGNTIYF.

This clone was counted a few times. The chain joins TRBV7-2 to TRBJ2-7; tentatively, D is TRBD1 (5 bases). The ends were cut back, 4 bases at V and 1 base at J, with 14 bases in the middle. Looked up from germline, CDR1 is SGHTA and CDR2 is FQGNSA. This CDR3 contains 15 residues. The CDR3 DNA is TGTGCCAGCAGCTCAGGACACTCCCCTTCCTACGAGCAGTACTTC. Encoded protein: CASSSGHSPSYEQYF.

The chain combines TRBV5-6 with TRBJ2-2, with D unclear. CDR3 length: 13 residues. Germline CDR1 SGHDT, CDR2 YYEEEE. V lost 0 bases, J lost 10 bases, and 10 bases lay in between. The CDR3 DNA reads TGTGCCAGCAGCTTGGATGTCAGCGAGGAGCTGTTTTTT. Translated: CASSLDVSEELFF.

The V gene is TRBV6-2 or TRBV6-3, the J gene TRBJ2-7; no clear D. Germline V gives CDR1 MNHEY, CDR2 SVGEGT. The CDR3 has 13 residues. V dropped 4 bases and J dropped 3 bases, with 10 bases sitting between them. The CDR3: CASSFRSGYEQYF. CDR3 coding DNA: TGTGCCAGCAGTTTCCGATCCGGCTACGAGCAGTACTTC.

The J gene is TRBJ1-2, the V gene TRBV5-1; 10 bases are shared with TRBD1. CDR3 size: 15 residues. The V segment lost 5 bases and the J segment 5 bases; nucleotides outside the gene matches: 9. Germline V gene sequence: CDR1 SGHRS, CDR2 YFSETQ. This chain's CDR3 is CASRSGTGEGYGYTF. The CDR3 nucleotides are TGCGCCAGCAGGTCCGGGACAGGGGAAGGGTATGGCTACACCTTC.

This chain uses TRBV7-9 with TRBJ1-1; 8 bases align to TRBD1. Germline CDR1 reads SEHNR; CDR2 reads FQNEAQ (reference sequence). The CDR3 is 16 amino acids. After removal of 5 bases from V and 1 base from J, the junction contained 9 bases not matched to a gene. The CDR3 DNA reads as TGTGCCAGCAGCGTCGGACAGGGAAGAGGGAACACTGAAGCTTTCTTT. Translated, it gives CASSVGQGRGNTEAFF.